Below, 24 T cell receptor beta chains from the same sample are listed, as sequenced in a study of post-analysis software for immune sequencing data. Study-wide results and caveats: Controls had lower frequencies than patients of a handful of TRBV segments, which included TRBV5-6, TRBV5-1 and TRBV20-1.

Antigen specificity for these receptors is unknown. TCR beta libraries were prepared from cDNA with unique molecular identifiers. MiXCR, run by TCRdb on the PCR reads, gives a single entry per CDR3 protein. The table shows hundreds of thousands of distinct CDR3 sequences, with roughly 29% occurring only once. Specimen: blood. These receptors were collected from a girl between 10 and 17 years old with multiple sclerosis.

The CDR3 loop reads CASRLINAGYGYTF. CDR3 bases: TGTGCCAGCAGACTGATAAACGCGGGCTATGGCTACACCTTC. The V and J genes are TRBV28 and TRBJ1-2, with D unresolved. The CDR3 runs to 14 residues. Per the germline V gene, CDR1 is MDHEN and CDR2 is SYDVKM. V lost 6 bases and J 4 bases, leaving 15 bases between the germline ends.

This clonotype was counted only a few times. The gene calls are TRBV29-1 and TRBJ2-1; D is undetermined. This CDR3 spans 14 amino acids. Germline CDR1 and CDR2: SQVTM and ANQGSEA. V lost 4 bases and J lost 2, with 12 bases in between. CDR3 coding DNA: TGCAGCGTTGGTAGGGTGGCCCCCTACAATGAGCAGTTCTTC. Translating gives CSVGRVAPYNEQFF.

The chain carries TRBV11-2 and TRBJ2-4; D might be TRBD1 (5 bases). The germline V gene has CDR1 SGHAT and CDR2 FQNNGV. The CDR3 is 16 residues long. V was cut by 7 bases and J by 1 base, with 17 bases left in between. The CDR3 loop reads CASNPQDSVAKNIQYF. The CDR3 nucleotides are TGTGCCAGCAACCCACAGGATAGTGTTGCCAAAAACATTCAGTACTTC.

This chain joins TRBV20-1 and TRBJ1-2; D is uncertain. Trimming stripped 5 bases from V and 1 base from J, with 26 bases between. The CDR3 length is 18 residues. Germline V gene sequence: CDR1 DFQATT, CDR2 SNEGSKA (reference sequence). In DNA form, the CDR3 reads TGCAGTGCTCAGAGACTCCTCGGGGTCCACCCCTTTAACTATGGCTACACCTTC. Translated, it gives CSAQRLLGVHPFNYGYTF.

The chain carries TRBV7-2 and TRBJ1-6, with a tentative D call TRBD1 (6 bases). Germline CDR1 reads SGHTA; CDR2 reads FQGNSA. CDR3 length: 15 amino acids. V dropped 1 base and J dropped 7 bases, with 11 bases sitting between them. Here the CDR3 DNA reads TGTGCCAGCAGCTTAGTTTGGGGGCCGAATTCACCCCTCCACTTT. It encodes CASSLVWGPNSPLHF. Full variable domain (rest looked up from reference TRBV7-2 and TRBJ1-6): GAGVSQSPSNKVTEKGKDVELRCDPISGHTALYWYRQSLGQGLEFLIYFQGNSAPDKSGLPSDRFSAERTGGSVSTLTIQRTQQEDSAVYLCASSLVWGPNSPLHFGNGTRLTVT.

This clonotype has only a few counts. The genes are TRBV6-6 and TRBJ2-5, with 7 bases that match TRBD1. The tail of the sequence fits TRBJ2-7 better, so the J call may be wrong. The CDR3 sequence is 14 residues long. Germline loops: CDR1 MNHNY, CDR2 SVGAGI (reference sequence). This CDR3 reads CASSYSRDSPEQYF. In DNA, the CDR3 is TGTGCCAGCAGTTACTCTCGGGACAGTCCCGAGCAGTACTTC.

J is TRBJ2-1 and V is TRBV29-1, with D uncertain. The CDR3 is 14 amino acids. The V gene lost 5 bases and the J gene lost 9 bases, with 20 bases spanning the gap. The germline V gene encodes CDR1 SQVTM and CDR2 ANQGSEA. CDR3 nucleotide sequence: TGCAGCGTTAATGGGTTTGGGCACCCGGCTGAGCAGTTCTTC. It codes for CSVNGFGHPAEQFF.

The genes are TRBV12-5 and TRBJ2-7; TRBD1 agrees at 8 bases. J lost 1 base, V lost 5 bases, and 7 bases had no gene match. The V gene's germline CDR1 is LGHNT and CDR2 FRNRAP. The length of the CDR3 is 15 residues. This CDR3 reads CASGPSRDRSYEQYF. The CDR3, as DNA: TGTGCTAGTGGTCCGAGCCGGGACAGGTCCTACGAGCAGTACTTC.

The chain carries TRBV6-1 and TRBJ1-2; D is ambiguous. V was cut by 0 bases and J by 0 bases, with 8 bases left in between. The CDR3 runs 15 residues. The germline CDR1 and CDR2 sequences are MNHNS and SASEGT. CDR3 region: CASSEAWGANYGYTF. The CDR3 coding sequence is TGTGCCAGCAGTGAAGCCTGGGGTGCTAACTATGGCTACACCTTC.

The genes are TRBV20-1 and TRBJ2-1, with 10 bases matching TRBD2. Germline CDR1 is DFQATT and CDR2 is SNEGSKA (reference sequence). Unmatched junction bases numbered 14, after V lost 5 bases and J lost 4 bases. This CDR3 contains 17 residues. The CDR3 spells CSAPLSGSGGDYNEQFF. CDR3 coding DNA: TGCAGTGCTCCCCTCAGTGGCAGCGGGGGGGATTACAATGAGCAGTTCTTC.

This clonotype showed up many times. The chain carries TRBV6-6 and TRBJ1-2, with TRBD1 identical over 7 bases. This CDR3 is built from 16 residues. Germline trimming cut 2 bases from V and 4 bases from J; bases unmatched to any gene: 10. Looked up from germline, CDR1 is MNHNY and CDR2 is SVGAGI (reference sequence). As DNA, the CDR3 is TGTGCCAGCAGTTACACCAAAGGGGGCATCGGCTATGGCTACACCTTC. It yields the protein CASSYTKGGIGYGYTF.

The rearrangement uses TRBV29-1 and TRBJ2-7; D gene uncertain. Germline assignment: CDR1 SQVTM and CDR2 ANQGSEA. CDR3 length: 12 residues. With 4 bases removed from V and 2 bases from J, the gap between germline ends came to 9 bases. For the CDR3, the DNA is TGCAGCGTTGGGGGTAACACCTACGAGCAGTACTTC. It is translated as CSVGGNTYEQYF.

The chain is built from TRBV7-9 and TRBJ2-1, with D perhaps assigned TRBD1 or TRBD2 (5 bases each). Germline V CDR1 and CDR2: SEHNR, FQNEAQ (reference sequence). V gave up 8 bases and J gave up 7 bases, with 21 bases separating them. CDR3 length: 15 amino acids. CDR3 region: CASEDTGLRKNEQFF. CDR3 nucleotides: TGTGCCAGCGAAGACACAGGACTCCGTAAGAATGAGCAGTTCTTC.

The chain is built from TRBV4-3 and TRBJ2-1; no reliable D call. V was clipped by 0 bases and J by 3 bases, with 12 bases between them. This CDR3 is 16 amino acids long. Germline V gene data show CDR1 as LGHNA and CDR2 as YSLEER. The CDR3 is CASSQDGERGYNEQFF. DNA for the CDR3: TGCGCCAGCAGCCAAGATGGGGAACGCGGCTACAATGAGCAGTTCTTC.

This clonotype was seen more than once but under ten times. The chain recombines TRBV11-2 with TRBJ1-1; no reliable D call. Trimming stripped 4 bases from V and 3 bases from J, with 9 bases between. CDR1 and CDR2 (germline): SGHAT, FQNNGV. CDR3 size: 13 residues. The CDR3 DNA reads TGTGCCAGCAGCTCCCGCCGCGACACTGAAGCTTTCTTT. Amino acid sequence: CASSSRRDTEAFF.

This clonotype was seen more than once but under ten times. Written as DNA, the CDR3 is TGTGCCAGCAGCCAAGGATCGGGCGGCTACGAGCAGTACTTC. Its protein is CASSQGSGGYEQYF. The chain recombines TRBV3-1 with TRBJ2-7; D is uncertain. The V gene lost 1 base and the J gene lost 3 bases, with 10 bases spanning the gap. The CDR3 consists of 14 residues. Germline CDR1 and CDR2: LGHDT and YNNKEL (reference sequence).

This clonotype was seen a few times. This chain uses TRBV12-3 or TRBV12-4 with TRBJ1-1; D unresolved. CDR3 length: 16 amino acids. V lost 3 bases and J lost 3, with 17 bases in between. The CDR3 DNA is TGTGCCAGCAGTTTCGTCAGAACCCCGGTCGACACTGAAGCTTTCTTT. The encoded protein is CASSFVRTPVDTEAFF.

The chain is built from TRBV7-9 and TRBJ1-2; no clear D. CDR1 SEHNR and CDR2 FQNEAQ come from the germline V gene (reference sequence). V lost 5 bases and J lost 8, with 9 bases in between. The CDR3 spans 11 residues. CDR3 coding DNA: TGTGCCAGCAGCCCCAGTAGCGGCTACACCTTC. It specifies CASSPSSGYTF.

The gene calls are TRBV6-5 and TRBJ1-2, with 8 bases that match TRBD1. The CDR3 consists of 14 residues. Trimming at V came to 2 bases and at J to 7 bases, leaving 6 bases not matched to a gene. CDR1 and CDR2 (germline): MNHEY, SVGAGI. Here the CDR3 reads CASSYEDRASGYTF. The CDR3 DNA is TGTGCCAGCAGTTACGAGGACAGGGCCAGTGGCTACACCTTC.

In its sample, this clonotype was seen a few times. The chain is built from TRBV9 and TRBJ2-7; 9 bases match TRBD2. The CDR3 is 15 amino acids. The V gene end was trimmed by 2 bases and the J gene end by 0 bases; junction bases not matched to a gene: 3. Germline V gene lookup returns CDR1 SGDLS and CDR2 YYNGEE. CDR3 DNA: TGTGCCAGCAGCGTGTTAGCGGGGGCCTCCTACGAGCAGTACTTC. This sequence encodes CASSVLAGASYEQYF.

V usage is TRBV12-3 or TRBV12-4 and J usage is TRBJ2-1; 7 bases are a match to TRBD2. The V gene end was trimmed by 6 bases and the J gene end by 7 bases; junction bases not matched to a gene: 9. CDR3 length: 14 amino acids. The CDR3 DNA sequence: TGTGCCAGCAGCGATGGGGGAGGGCCAAATGAGCAGTTCTTC. Its protein product is CASSDGGGPNEQFF.

CDR3 sequence: CASSFRSSGSLKETQYF. The DNA for the CDR3 is TGTGCCAGCAGCTTTCGTTCTAGCGGGAGCCTAAAAGAGACCCAGTACTTC. J is TRBJ2-5 and V is TRBV5-6; 10 bases fit TRBD2. The CDR3 has 17 amino acids. V lost 2 bases and J lost 3; bases outside the gene matches: 10. Germline V lookup: CDR1 SGHDT, CDR2 YYEEEE.

The rearrangement joins TRBV12-3 or TRBV12-4 to TRBJ2-1; no clear D. The CDR3 consists of 12 residues. The V gene lost 1 base and the J gene lost 15 bases, with 13 bases spanning the gap. The CDR3 DNA follows: TGTGCCAGCAGTTTAGGTATGGTAACTGCGTTCTTC. Translation: CASSLGMVTAFF.

The chain recombines TRBV7-2 with TRBJ2-1, with 13 bases that match TRBD2. V dropped 4 bases and J dropped 6; count of bases not matched to a gene: 9. The CDR3 is 17 residues long. Germline CDR1 and CDR2: SGHTA and FQGNSA. The CDR3 sequence is CASSSRLAGGSGNEQFF. The CDR3 region has the DNA TGTGCCAGCAGCTCTCGACTAGCGGGAGGAAGCGGCAATGAGCAGTTCTTC.